This T cell receptor (beta chain) is from a study of blood T cell repertoires in COVID-19. Across the whole study: Nucleic acid was either cDNA or gDNA, and it came from T cells, B-cell-depleted T cells, or PBMCs.

This CDR3 region has 15 residues. Trimming cost V 2 bases and J 1 base; bases outside gene matches: 2. Germline V gene sequence: CDR1 MRHNA, CDR2 SNTAGT. In the original analysis: Amplification of reference gene primers provided the estimated nucleated cell counts. TCRdb keeps only in-frame clones here, not all; method: immunoSEQ multiplex PCR. V, J and clone size were drawn from that table, and D and trimming were deduced from the DNA. Among roughly 230,000 clones listed, approximately 85% were seen once. There are many counts of this clone. The receptor was isolated from a man aged 35-49 years with acute or convalescent COVID-19. V is TRBV6-4 and J is TRBJ2-3; 8 nucleotides match TRBD2. What was sequenced was peripheral blood. The DNA for the CDR3 is TGTGCCAGCAGTGACGAAGCGGGGGGCACAGATACGCAGTATTTT. Residues: CASSDEAGGTDTQYF.